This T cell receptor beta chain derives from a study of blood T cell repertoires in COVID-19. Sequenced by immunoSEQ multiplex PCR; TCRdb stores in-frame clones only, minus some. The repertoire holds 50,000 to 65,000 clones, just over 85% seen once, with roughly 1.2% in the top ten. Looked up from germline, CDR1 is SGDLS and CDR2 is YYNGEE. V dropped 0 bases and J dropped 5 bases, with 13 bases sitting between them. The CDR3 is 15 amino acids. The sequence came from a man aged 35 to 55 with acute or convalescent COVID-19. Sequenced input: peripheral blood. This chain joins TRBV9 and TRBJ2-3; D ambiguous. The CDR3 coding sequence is TGTGCCAGCAGCGTAGTTTCAGGTCCGGAAGATACGCAGTATTTT. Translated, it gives CASSVVSGPEDTQYF. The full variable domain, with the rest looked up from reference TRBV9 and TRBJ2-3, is DSGVTQTPKHLITATGQRVTLRCSPRSGDLSVYWYQQSLDQGLQFLIQYYNGEERAKGNILERFSAQQFPDLHSELNLSSLELGDSALYFCASSVVSGPEDTQYFGPGTRLTVL.